This is a list of T cell receptor beta chains from one sample in a study of T cell responses to AZD1222 COVID-19 vaccine. Sequencing was performed with immunoSEQ multiplex PCR; in TCRdb, only in-frame clones are kept and a portion is missing. Of 100,000 to 150,000 clones listed, about 93% are singletons. Specimen: peripheral blood, collected 28 days after the second dose of the MenACWY control vaccine. The receptor set was obtained from an adult who received the MenACWY meningococcal vaccine as a control. The CDR3 runs from the conserved cysteine through the conserved F or W. Fields, in order: CDR3 DNA, CDR3 protein, clone size, D gene, J gene, CDR3 length, V gene. The D gene is left open where the match is weak. Not all rows give a size; the values are once, few, many and, for expanded clones, a class.

TGCGCCAGCAGCTTGGGTCTAGCTCACACAGATACGCAGTATTTT CASSLGLAHTDTQYF NA NA TRBJ2-3 15 TRBV5-1
TGTGCCAGCAGCGCACCCGGGACAGGCGCCTACGAGCAGTACTTC CASSAPGTGAYEQYF NA TRBD1 TRBJ2-7 15 TRBV5-8
TGTGCCAGCGGGGACTACACCGGGGAGCTGTTTTTT CASGDYTGELFF NA NA TRBJ2-2 12 TRBV28
TGTGCCAGCAGCCCATTACGGGGAAGGACAGGGGGTGGCTACACCTTC CASSPLRGRTGGGYTF few TRBD1 TRBJ1-2 16 TRBV11-2
TGTGCCAGCAGTATCTCGACAGGGGGTCTCTACGAGCAGTACTTC CASSISTGGLYEQYF NA TRBD1 TRBJ2-7 15 TRBV27
TGTGCCAGCAGGTTGGGGTCTAGCGGGGGGGCTTATGAGCAGTTCTTC CASRLGSSGGAYEQFF NA TRBD2 TRBJ2-1 16 TRBV5-4
TGTGCCAGCAGTAAGACAGGGGACCACCGGTGGGAGACCCAGTACTTC CASSKTGDHRWETQYF NA TRBD1 TRBJ2-5 16 TRBV27
TGTGCCAGCAGTTTTTCCCAGAAATCTGGGGCCAACGTCCTGACTTTC CASSFSQKSGANVLTF NA NA TRBJ2-6 16 TRBV5-5
TGTGCCAGCAGTTTGTATCCGGGCCAGAGTGGGCGGGGGACCCAGTACTTC CASSLYPGQSGRGTQYF NA NA TRBJ2-5 17 TRBV27
TGTGCCAGCAGTTACGGTGCGGCTCCCAAGTTTCGGCTCCACTTT CASSYGAAPKFRLHF NA NA TRBJ1-6 15 TRBV6-5
TGTGCCAGCAGCCCTAGGGACAGAGTGGTGGGGGATACGCAGTATTTT CASSPRDRVVGDTQYF NA TRBD1 TRBJ2-3 16 TRBV7-9
TGTGCCAGCAGTGACAAGGCGGGGAGCACAGATACGCAGTATTTT CASSDKAGSTDTQYF NA NA TRBJ2-3 15 TRBV6-4
TGCAGCGTTGGGGGGGACTATGGCTACACCTTC CSVGGDYGYTF NA NA TRBJ1-2 11 TRBV29-1
TGTGCCACCTCGACTAGCGGGAGAGTGGGCGAGCAGTACTTC CATSTSGRVGEQYF NA TRBD2 TRBJ2-7 14 TRBV15
TGTGCCAGCAGCCCGGGGACAGGGGCGCGGGAGACCCAGTACTTC CASSPGTGARETQYF NA TRBD1 TRBJ2-5 15 TRBV7-2
TGTGCCAGCAGTCGCGGGACAGGGGACACCGGGGAGCTGTTTTTT CASSRGTGDTGELFF NA TRBD1 TRBJ2-2 15 TRBV6-5
TGCGCCAGCAGCCTTACAGATAAGGACGTCTATGGCTACACCTTC CASSLTDKDVYGYTF NA NA TRBJ1-2 15 TRBV5-1
TGTGCCAGCAGCTTGGAGGGGTTGCCATACAATGAGCAGTTCTTC CASSLEGLPYNEQFF once NA TRBJ2-1 15 TRBV5-4
TGTGCCAGCAGCCCTATGATGGCGGGCACCGGGGAGCTGTTTTTT CASSPMMAGTGELFF few NA TRBJ2-2 15 TRBV7-9
TGTGCCAGCAGTCACGGCGGGGTAGTTTACAATGAGCAGTTCTTC CASSHGGVVYNEQFF NA NA TRBJ2-1 15 TRBV28
TGTGCCAGCAGCAAAGAGGGGCTGAACAATGAGCAGTTCTTC CASSKEGLNNEQFF NA NA TRBJ2-1 14 TRBV21-1
TGCGCCAGCAGCCAAGACCCGTGGGCGAACACTGAAGCTTTCTTT CASSQDPWANTEAFF NA NA TRBJ1-1 15 TRBV4-1
TGTGCCAGCAGCCTACAGGGGGGTCAGCCCCAGCATTTT CASSLQGGQPQHF NA TRBD1 TRBJ1-5 13 TRBV12-3/TRBV12-4
TGTGCCAGCAGTGATAGCGGGAGCGCAGATACGCAGTATTTT CASSDSGSADTQYF NA TRBD2 TRBJ2-3 14 TRBV6-4
TGTGCCAGCAGTGATTTTGGGTCTCGCACAGATACGCAGTATTTT CASSDFGSRTDTQYF few NA TRBJ2-3 15 TRBV2
TGTGCCAGCAGCCAAGGATGGGGGACTAGCACAGATACGCAGTATTTT CASSQGWGTSTDTQYF NA NA TRBJ2-3 16 TRBV14
TGCGCCAGCAGCTTGCACGGGACTTCCGCTGAAAAACTGTTTTTT CASSLHGTSAEKLFF NA NA TRBJ1-4 15 TRBV5-1
TGTGCCAGCAGCTCACTGGACAGGGGAGGGACAGATACGCAGTATTTT CASSSLDRGGTDTQYF NA TRBD1 TRBJ2-3 16 TRBV7-8
TGTGCCAGCAGTCTAGTGGCCCCTTGGAACTACGAGCAGTACTTC CASSLVAPWNYEQYF NA NA TRBJ2-7 15 TRBV7-9
TGTGCCAGCAGCCAAGTAGCGGAAGAGACCCAGTACTTC CASSQVAEETQYF NA NA TRBJ2-5 13 TRBV4-2
TGTGCCAGCAGTTCGCACGTTCAAGAGACCCAGTACTTC CASSSHVQETQYF NA NA TRBJ2-5 13 TRBV12-3/TRBV12-4
TGTGCCAGCAGCCCCGGAGGGGGCTTTCGAGCCTATGGCTACACCTTC CASSPGGGFRAYGYTF NA TRBD1 TRBJ1-2 16 TRBV28
TGTGCCAGCAGCTTAAGTCCTAGCTACAATGAGCAGTTCTTC CASSLSPSYNEQFF NA NA TRBJ2-1 14 TRBV7-9
TGTGCCAGCAGTTTATTGGCGGGGGCGGACACCGGGGAGCTGTTTTTT CASSLLAGADTGELFF NA NA TRBJ2-2 16 TRBV27
TGCGCCAGCAGCTTGGGTCGGGGGAGCACAGATACGCAGTATTTT CASSLGRGSTDTQYF once NA TRBJ2-3 15 TRBV5-1
TGTGCCAGCAGCTTTAAAGGTGCCGAGCAGTACTTC CASSFKGAEQYF NA NA TRBJ2-7 12 TRBV5-5
TGTGCCAGCATGCGGGACCAAAATTCACCCCTCCACTTT CASMRDQNSPLHF NA NA TRBJ1-6 13 TRBV6-5
TGTGCCAGTAGTCTCTTCCTCAGAGGGGGGCAAGAGACCCAGTACTTC CASSLFLRGGQETQYF NA NA TRBJ2-5 16 TRBV19
TGTGCCAGCAGCCCGGGTCCTGGGTCAGCTATAGATTACGAGCAGTACTTC CASSPGPGSAIDYEQYF once NA TRBJ2-7 17 TRBV5-6
TGTGCCAGCAGCTTGGACGGGGGATCCTCCTACAATGAGCAGTTCTTC CASSLDGGSSYNEQFF once NA TRBJ2-1 16 TRBV4-2
TGTGCCAGCAGGGGGGGCCGGGACACCCATCGAACGGCTTTCTTT CASRGGRDTHRTAFF few NA TRBJ1-1 15 TRBV2
TGTGCCAGCAGCCAGGTTGTCCCCAGGGGGAACACTGAAGCTTTCTTT CASSQVVPRGNTEAFF NA NA TRBJ1-1 16 TRBV14
TGTGCCAGCAGTTACTCTGGGGAGTATGGCTACACCTTC CASSYSGEYGYTF NA NA TRBJ1-2 13 TRBV6-2/TRBV6-3
TGTGCCACCAGTGATTTGGGGACAGGGGCCCAAGAGACCCAGTACTTC CATSDLGTGAQETQYF NA TRBD1 TRBJ2-5 16 TRBV24-1
TGTGCCAGCAGCCCGGGTGATGTCAGACACAATGAGCAGTTCTTC CASSPGDVRHNEQFF NA NA TRBJ2-1 15 TRBV7-9
TGTGCCAGTCAAAAGGGCTTGGGAAGCTCCTACGAGCAGTACTTC CASQKGLGSSYEQYF NA NA TRBJ2-7 15 TRBV19
TGTGCCAGCTCACTTACGGTTGCTCGACAGAAGAATCAGCCCCAGCATTTT CASSLTVARQKNQPQHF NA NA TRBJ1-5 17 TRBV18
TGTGCCAGCAGCCGCGGGGACAGGGCGGGGGATACGCAGTATTTT CASSRGDRAGDTQYF NA TRBD1 TRBJ2-3 15 TRBV7-3
TGTGCCAGCTCACCACCAGAACAGATCCAAGAGACCCAGTACTTC CASSPPEQIQETQYF NA NA TRBJ2-5 15 TRBV18
TGCGCCAGCAGCTTACCCGGGGCCAAAGGCGGCGGGGAGCTGTTTTTT CASSLPGAKGGGELFF NA NA TRBJ2-2 16 TRBV5-1
TGTGCCAGCAGCCGGTGGGGGGGTCGCGGGCCCCAGCATTTT CASSRWGGRGPQHF NA NA TRBJ1-5 14 TRBV27
TGTGCCAGCAGTGCCGGGACAGGGTGGACAGAGCAGTACTTC CASSAGTGWTEQYF NA TRBD1 TRBJ2-7 14 TRBV2
TGCAGCGTTTCCCGGACTAGCGGGAGTAATGAGCAGTTCTTC CSVSRTSGSNEQFF NA TRBD2 TRBJ2-1 14 TRBV29-1
TGTGCCAGCAGCTTAGGCCTAAGGGGGGGCTATGGCTACACCTTC CASSLGLRGGYGYTF NA NA TRBJ1-2 15 TRBV13